The table lists the clone carrying this TCR beta chain with a count of one. Germline V CDR1 and CDR2: LNHDA, SQIVND (reference sequence). The CDR3 runs to 15 residues. Trimming removed 4 bases from V and 4 bases from J, with 13 bases in between. The data were obtained in a study of PD-L1 blockade in urothelial cancer. Study information: Study patients had been treated with 0 to 3 previous chemotherapy regimens. Researchers found blood samples held a median of about 130,000 T cells.

Clones were read by immunoSEQ multiplex PCR, and TCRdb kept only the in-frame ones, dropping some. The sample carries roughly 40,000 clones, roughly nine tenths recorded once. Regarding time point: peripheral blood 6 weeks after treatment start. The sample consisted of PBMCs, taken around atezolizumab (anti-PD-L1) treatment. The gene calls are TRBV19 and TRBJ2-2; possible D gene TRBD1, 6 bases. The receptor was derived from a man in his 70s with urothelial cancer. The CDR3 DNA sequence: TGTGCCAGTAGTAGTTGGGGGCGCGGCACCGGGGAGCTGTTTTTT. Translating gives CASSSWGRGTGELFF.